The text below deals with one TCR beta chain. Its antigen is unknown. A much larger clone sits a single nucleotide away, making a read error possible. The CDR1 and CDR2 encoded by the germline V gene are SQVTM and ANQGSEA. The CDR3, cysteine through phenylalanine, is 15 amino acids long. The entry retains the CDR3 DNA only, 45 bases that are in frame from base 1. V is shortened by 6 bases, J by 1 base, and the region joining them spans 18 bases. TCRbeta-specific cDNA was reverse-transcribed from about 500 ng total RNA using a constant-region primer and ProtoScript II reverse transcriptase. The TCRbeta libraries were prepared through three rounds of nested multiplex PCR following a slightly modified ARM-PCR procedure. Each of the first two PCR rounds ran for about 10 cycles and used multiplex TRBV1-TRBV30 forward primers together with a Cbeta reverse primer. Sample barcodes and Illumina adapters were attached in a final 25-cycle PCR using Deep VentR polymerase. Before sequencing, amplicons of 200-500 bp were gel-purified using a QIAquick gel extraction kit. The TCRbeta amplicons were sequenced with 250-bp paired-end reads on an Illumina HiSeq 2500. As for how the authors treated the data: To recover full CDR3 sequences, reads were quality-trimmed using Trimmomatic v0.33 and paired reads were then merged using FLASH v1.2.11. V, D and J germline segments were assigned to the rearranged TCRbeta sequences by MiGEC v1.2.1b. Clonotype statistics, along with Shannon-Wiener diversity indices, were calculated using VDJtools v1.0.0. To reduce sampling bias, subsequent analyses other than the diversity analysis used only the 250 most abundant clonotypes in each sample. Using fastp trimming at Q25 and MiXCR clonotype assembly, TCRdb reanalyzed the public sequencing data and kept in-frame beta chains. All rows with the same CDR3 protein become a single entry with the most common DNA and genes. Clone size and V and J calls follow TCRdb, not the original study. This sample comprises 300,000 to 350,000 distinct CDR3 sequences, approximately 58% of them detected only once. The biggest ten clones account for about 15% of the sample.

The data were taken from a study of tumor-infiltrating lymphocytes in primary liver carcinoma (dated by TCRdb to 2016 to 2017). Notes on the research overall: Between late 2015 and March 2016, five patients in China with histopathologically diagnosed primary liver carcinoma had their tumors surgically resected. The study combined TCRbeta repertoire sequencing, expression microarrays and whole-exome sequencing across five regions of each liver tumor, with adjacent normal tissue and blood. Tumors of the five patients were stage T1-T3 N0M0 with maximum diameters of roughly 4.2 to 10 cm. High reproducibility was observed for the technical replicate repertoires, with mean shared-clone rates roughly 0.89 and correlation coefficients above 0.95. Of the five patients (three men and two women, aged 30 to 69 years), four had hepatocellular carcinoma and one had combined HCC and intrahepatic cholangiocarcinoma. A total of 35 or so specimens from 5 patients, comprising some 25 tumor regions, 5 adjacent noncancerous liver tissues and 5 peripheral blood samples, were covered by TCRbeta repertoire sequencing. Samples yielded roughly 3.65 to 7.5 million productive TCRbeta reads; read depth did not differ significantly between tissue types. What the research found in general, with its limitations: Bulk unsorted samples precluded comparing CD4+ and CD8+ T cell repertoires. The top 250 clones accounted for a significantly greater share of the repertoire in tumors than in blood (p = 0.039). With just a few patients in the study, the authors point out that the findings should be validated in a larger study. Repertoire overlap was found to be higher between tumor regions (mean approximately 36%) than between tumor-adjacent (about 17%) or tumor-blood (around 15%) pairs, consistent with antigen-driven expansion. Only the TCR beta chain was sequenced, which likely underestimates true repertoire diversity because unpaired alpha chains were not captured.

RNA from unsorted whole blood was extracted with TRIzol reagent, and germline DNA was obtained with the DNeasy Blood & Tissue kit. At the time of sampling, the patients were treatment-naive and had chronic HBV infection. Before surgery, approximately 3.8 milliliters of peripheral blood were collected into K2EDTA tubes. In this chain, TRBV29-1 is recombined with TRBJ1-1; possibly the D gene is TRBD1, per 6 matching bases. Source material: peripheral blood. This receptor was obtained from a young woman with primary liver carcinoma and hepatitis B virus infection. The CDR3 in this case is CSVGDTQNKNTEAFF. At the DNA level, the sequence is TGCAGCGTGGGGGACACGCAGAATAAGAACACTGAAGCTTTCTTT.